This T cell receptor beta chain was captured in a study of T cells in Graves' hyperthyroidism and ophthalmopathy. Study findings and constraints: It was a median about 6 months before onset that the model predicted ophthalmopathy. Researchers found most expanded thyroid clonotypes above 0.001 in blood as well.

This clonotype was picked up a small number of times. What it recognizes is unknown. TCR beta CDR3 region amplification was performed from RNA transcripts. TCR CDR3 regions were first amplified by RT-PCR with HTBI primers. TCRdb re-derived calls from the multiplex PCR reads in MiXCR, one entry per CDR3 protein. The repertoire includes about 500,000 distinct CDR3 sequences, 46% of them detected once, and roughly 45% sits in the top ten. Used for diagnoses were clinical symptoms, serum thyroxine and TRAb, thyroid ultrasound and orbital computed tomography. CDR1 and CDR2 (germline): SEHNR, FQNEAQ (reference sequence). There are 14 residues in the CDR3. V lost 4 bases to trimming and J lost 2 bases, with 11 bases between them.

The TCR sequence derives from an adult woman with Graves' disease, either hyperthyroidism or ophthalmopathy (not recorded which). This sequence joins TRBV7-9 and TRBJ1-2, with unresolved D. What was sequenced was peripheral blood or thyroid tissue (not recorded which). The CDR3: CASSSTTYNYGYTF. In nucleotides, the CDR3 is TGTGCCAGCAGCTCTACGACTTACAACTATGGCTACACCTTC.